This T cell receptor beta chain is drawn from a study of identical twins. Trimming took off 6 bases at V and 1 base at J, with 15 bases between the two ends. Germline lookup yields CDR1 SNHLY and CDR2 FYNNEI. This CDR3 spans 15 amino acids. A template switching step contributed a universal primer site, while unique molecular identifiers were present in the cDNA. TCRdb analysed the 5' RACE reads with MiXCR anew, one entry per CDR3 protein. The data contain about 890,000 distinct CDR3 sequences, 12% of them singletons. This clonotype was observed a few times. The sample was also reused in another study, on yellow fever vaccine responses in identical twins.

The sample was PBMCs. The TCR originated in a woman aged 18-29 years in good health. The chain carries TRBV2 and TRBJ1-1, with D maybe TRBD1 (6 bases). CDR3 DNA: TGTGCCAGCAGAGGGGGTCTCAGCGAGAACACTGAAGCTTTCTTT. Translation: CASRGGLSENTEAFF.